Sequencing of this TCR beta chain was carried out in a study of OX40 agonist ivuxolimab in advanced cancers. Across the study: Across the patients, intravenous ivuxolimab was delivered every 2 weeks at 0.01 to 10 mg/kg.

Notes on this clone: Its antigen is still unknown.

Study-wide results and limits: More expanded clones were found, on average, in CD8+ than in CD4+ T cells.

Germline V CDR1 and CDR2: ENHRY, SYGVKD. The CDR3 length is 16 residues. The ends were cut back, 5 bases at V and 3 bases at J, with 20 bases in the middle. The protocol was immunoSEQ multiplex PCR, while the TCRdb copy is restricted to in-frame clones and leaves out a portion. The sample has tens of thousands of clones, roughly four fifths seen once. This clonotype was sampled from an adult with an advanced solid tumor such as melanoma, head and neck, liver or kidney cancer. The sample here was CD4+ or CD8+ T cells sorted from blood, taken in a trial of the OX40 agonist ivuxolimab. The chain links TRBV10-3 to TRBJ2-7; D might be TRBD2 (6 bases). The CDR3 region has the DNA TGTGCCATCAGTATGGGCATGGGGGAGGTGGGCTACGAGCAGTACTTC. It yields the protein CAISMGMGEVGYEQYF.